Sequencing of this TCR beta chain was carried out in a study of T cell responses to AZD1222 COVID-19 vaccine. Study-wide findings and caveats: At baseline, just five to seven AZD1222 recipients tested seropositive. Mostly white British, mostly female donors; authors suggested clonal diversity may be underestimated. Repertoire sampling was restricted to post-peak T cell response timepoints. Spike-specific TCRs gained breadth and depth after people received two AZD1222 doses.

Repertoires were generated with immunoSEQ multiplex PCR, while TCRdb's copy carries only in-frame clones and drops some. The sample shows around 150,000 clones, more than 85% of them seen only once. The CDR3 extends over 13 amino acids. The V gene end was trimmed by 5 bases and the J gene end by 8 bases; junction bases not matched to a gene: 5. The V gene's germline CDR1 is KGHSH and CDR2 LQKENI. This clone appeared a single time. Its cognate antigen is unknown. The gene calls are TRBV18 and TRBJ2-1; TRBD1 agrees at 8 bases. This material consisted of peripheral blood, taken 28 days after the second AZD1222 dose. This clonotype was sampled from an adult who received the AZD1222 COVID-19 vaccine. The chain's CDR3 is CASSEGQGYEQFF. CDR3 nucleotide sequence: TGTGCCAGCTCAGAAGGACAGGGCTATGAGCAGTTCTTC.